What follows describes a single TCR beta chain. Its antigen is not identified. These data come from a study of beta chain features in type 1 diabetes. Study-wide results and caveats: Because the template was cDNA, high-expressing cells might be over-represented. There was a moderate but significant shortening of TCRB CDR3s in all four CD4+ subsets of Type 1 diabetes patients.

Investigators reverse transcribed all isolated RNA, so they sequenced expressed TCRB transcripts. Using immunoSEQ multiplex PCR, the repertoire was profiled, and TCRdb retains in-frame clones only, with some absent. The sample yields around 180,000 clones, 7.5% to 8.5% seen once. The receptor was derived from a man younger than 30 with type 1 diabetes. Sequencing was carried out using central memory CD4+ T cells from blood.

Here the CDR3 DNA reads TGTGCCAGCAGCTCACAGGGGAGAAGCGAAAAACTGTTTTTT. Protein sequence: CASSSQGRSEKLFF. The rearrangement links TRBV7-9 to TRBJ1-4, with 7 bases fitting TRBD1. CDR3 length: 14 amino acids. Germline CDR1 SEHNR, CDR2 FQNEAQ (reference sequence). The V segment lost 4 bases and the J segment 8 bases; nucleotides outside the gene matches: 7.